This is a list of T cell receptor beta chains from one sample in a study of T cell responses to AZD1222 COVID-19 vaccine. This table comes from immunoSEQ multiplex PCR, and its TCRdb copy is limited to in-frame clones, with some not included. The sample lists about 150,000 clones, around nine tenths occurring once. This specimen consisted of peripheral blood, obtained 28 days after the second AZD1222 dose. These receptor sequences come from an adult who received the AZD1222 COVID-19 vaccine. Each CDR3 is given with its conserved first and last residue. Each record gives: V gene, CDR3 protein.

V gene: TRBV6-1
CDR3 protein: CASSERGRSDEQFF

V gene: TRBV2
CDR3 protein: CASSWAAGGYEQYF

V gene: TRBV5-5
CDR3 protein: CASSLNRGDYGYTF

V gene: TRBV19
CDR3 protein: CASKQGLSRNTEAFF

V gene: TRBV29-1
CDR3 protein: CSVDELHTEAFF

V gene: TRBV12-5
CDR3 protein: CASGLVVMGTEAFF

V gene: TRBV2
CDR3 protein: CASSDPGGLGTYNEQFF

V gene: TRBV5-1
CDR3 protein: CASSWTSGGLTGELFF

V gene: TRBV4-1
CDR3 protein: CASSQDSQIPYGYTF

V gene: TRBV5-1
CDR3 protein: CASSGIDSYNSPLHF

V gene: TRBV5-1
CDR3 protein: CASSFGDDRFEQYF

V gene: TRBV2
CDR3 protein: CASLTSGGALANTGELFF

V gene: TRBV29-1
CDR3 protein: CSVLQGDIQYF

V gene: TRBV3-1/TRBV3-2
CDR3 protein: CASSKICPETQYF

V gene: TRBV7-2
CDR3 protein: CASNPPGSEKLFF

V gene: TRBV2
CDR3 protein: CASRLTEIYGYTF

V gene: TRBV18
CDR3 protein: CASSPGVSNEQFF

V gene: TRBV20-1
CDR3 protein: CSASGDIPDSPTDTQYF

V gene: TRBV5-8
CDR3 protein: CASSLVLTAENTGELFF

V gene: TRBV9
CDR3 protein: CASSVDSGTYEQYF

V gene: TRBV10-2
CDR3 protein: CASNRGPTYEQYF

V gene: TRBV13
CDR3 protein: CASSPSGWRGRTDTQYF

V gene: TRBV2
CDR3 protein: CASTDRTGNTEAFF

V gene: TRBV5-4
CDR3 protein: CASSLGSGGAGETQYF

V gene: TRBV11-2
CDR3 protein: CASSSAGLTYEQYF

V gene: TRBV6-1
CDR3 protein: CASSEALLAGKKLPFF

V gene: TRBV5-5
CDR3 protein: CASRQSRGLGSPLHF

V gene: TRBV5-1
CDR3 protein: CASKSKQEPYNEQFF

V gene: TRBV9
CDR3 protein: CASSVAETPHTEAFF